These T cell receptor beta chains were read from a single sample in a study of T cells in localized non-small cell lung cancer. Assay used: immunoSEQ multiplex PCR; TCRdb lists only in-frame clones, some missing. The sample has around 2,200 clones; around a quarter are singletons. Specimen: lung tumor tissue, collected before any cancer treatment. These receptors were taken from a man aged 40 to 70 with stage III lung adenocarcinoma. Both conserved end residues are part of each CDR3. Fields, in order: V gene, clone size, D gene, J gene, CDR3 DNA, CDR3 protein. A D gene is named only where the DNA matches it firmly. A row's size may be missing; if present it is once, few, many or a size class.

v_call: TRBV6-8
clone_size: .
d_call: TRBD2
j_call: TRBJ2-5
cdr3_nt: TGTGCCATCATGCCTAGCGGGGAGAAAGAGACCCAGTACTTC
cdr3_aa: CAIMPSGEKETQYF

v_call: TRBV5-1
clone_size: .
d_call: TRBD1
j_call: TRBJ1-4
cdr3_nt: TGCGCCAGCAGCCTCGGGACAGGGGTAGAAAAACTGTTTTTT
cdr3_aa: CASSLGTGVEKLFF

v_call: TRBV18
clone_size: .
d_call: .
j_call: TRBJ1-2
cdr3_nt: TGTGCCAGCTCACCTCCATTATACGAACAGGGCCACTATGGCTACACCTTC
cdr3_aa: CASSPPLYEQGHYGYTF

v_call: TRBV18
clone_size: .
d_call: .
j_call: TRBJ2-1
cdr3_nt: TGTGCCAGCTCATCTACTCCGGGACTTACCTACAATGAGCAGTTCTTC
cdr3_aa: CASSSTPGLTYNEQFF

v_call: TRBV11-3
clone_size: few
d_call: .
j_call: TRBJ1-1
cdr3_nt: TGTGCCAGCAGCTTACCGTCCGGGAGGACTGAAGCTTTCTTT
cdr3_aa: CASSLPSGRTEAFF

v_call: TRBV6-8
clone_size: few
d_call: TRBD1
j_call: TRBJ1-1
cdr3_nt: TGTGCCAGCAGCCTGTCCGGGACAGGGAACACTGAAGCTTTCTTT
cdr3_aa: CASSLSGTGNTEAFF

v_call: TRBV11-3
clone_size: .
d_call: .
j_call: TRBJ1-1
cdr3_nt: TGTGCCAGCAGCTTAAGTAAGCGTATGAACACTGAAGCTTTCTTT
cdr3_aa: CASSLSKRMNTEAFF

v_call: TRBV11-3
clone_size: .
d_call: .
j_call: TRBJ2-5
cdr3_nt: TGTGCCAGCAGCTTAGAGCAACAGGGCGGCGATGAGACCCAGTACTTC
cdr3_aa: CASSLEQQGGDETQYF

v_call: TRBV25-1
clone_size: .
d_call: .
j_call: TRBJ2-7
cdr3_nt: TGTGCCAGCACTAGAGGAGGGACCTACGAGCAGTACTTC
cdr3_aa: CASTRGGTYEQYF

v_call: TRBV10-3
clone_size: few
d_call: TRBD1
j_call: TRBJ2-5
cdr3_nt: TGTGCCATCAGTGAAATCTACAGGGGGCTGGATCAAGAGACCCAGTACTTC
cdr3_aa: CAISEIYRGLDQETQYF

v_call: TRBV11-3
clone_size: .
d_call: .
j_call: TRBJ1-1
cdr3_nt: TGTGCCAGCAGCGACGGTTGGATGAACACTGAAGCTTTCTTT
cdr3_aa: CASSDGWMNTEAFF

v_call: TRBV18
clone_size: .
d_call: TRBD1
j_call: TRBJ2-7
cdr3_nt: TGTGCCAGCTCACCACCAGGGGGCGGGTACGAGCAGTACTTC
cdr3_aa: CASSPPGGGYEQYF

v_call: TRBV10-2
clone_size: .
d_call: .
j_call: TRBJ1-2
cdr3_nt: TGCGCCAGCATCGGAGGTCCTAACTATGGCTACACCTTC
cdr3_aa: CASIGGPNYGYTF

v_call: TRBV2
clone_size: .
d_call: .
j_call: TRBJ2-5
cdr3_nt: TGTGCCAGCGGTCGGACTCCGAGGACCCAGTACTTC
cdr3_aa: CASGRTPRTQYF

v_call: TRBV5-1
clone_size: few
d_call: TRBD1
j_call: TRBJ2-7
cdr3_nt: TGCGCCAGCAGCTGGGACAGGGGACCCTACGAGCAGTACTTC
cdr3_aa: CASSWDRGPYEQYF

v_call: TRBV25-1
clone_size: .
d_call: .
j_call: TRBJ1-1
cdr3_nt: TGTGCCAGCAGTGAGGTGGGGGCAGGAAACACTGAAGCTTTCTTT
cdr3_aa: CASSEVGAGNTEAFF

v_call: TRBV19
clone_size: .
d_call: TRBD2
j_call: TRBJ2-3
cdr3_nt: TGTGCCAGTAGGAGTAGCGGGAGTTCAGATACGCAGTATTTT
cdr3_aa: CASRSSGSSDTQYF

v_call: TRBV12-5
clone_size: .
d_call: TRBD1
j_call: TRBJ1-5
cdr3_nt: TGTGCCAGCGGGAACAGGGGTCAGCCCCAGCATTTT
cdr3_aa: CASGNRGQPQHF

v_call: TRBV29-1
clone_size: .
d_call: TRBD1
j_call: TRBJ1-2
cdr3_nt: TGCAGCGTAGTGACAGGGATGAACTATGGCTACACCTTC
cdr3_aa: CSVVTGMNYGYTF

v_call: TRBV11-3
clone_size: few
d_call: TRBD2
j_call: TRBJ2-7
cdr3_nt: TGTGCCAGCAGCTTGGGACTAGCGGGAGAGATGTCCTACGAGCAGTACTTC
cdr3_aa: CASSLGLAGEMSYEQYF

v_call: TRBV6-8
clone_size: few
d_call: .
j_call: TRBJ1-4
cdr3_nt: TGTGCCAGCACTGACGGGCCAACAAAACTGTTTTTT
cdr3_aa: CASTDGPTKLFF

v_call: TRBV11-3
clone_size: few
d_call: .
j_call: TRBJ2-2
cdr3_nt: TGTGCCAGCAGTCCTAACAGGAACACCGGGGAGCTGTTTTTT
cdr3_aa: CASSPNRNTGELFF

v_call: TRBV19
clone_size: .
d_call: TRBD1
j_call: TRBJ2-5
cdr3_nt: TGTGCCAGTACTCCTTCCTTTGGGGGCAGGGGGCAAGGAGAGACCCAGTACTTC
cdr3_aa: CASTPSFGGRGQGETQYF

v_call: TRBV11-3
clone_size: few
d_call: TRBD2
j_call: TRBJ2-5
cdr3_nt: TGTGCCAGCAGCTTTAACCTAGCGGAAGAGACCCAGTACTTC
cdr3_aa: CASSFNLAEETQYF

v_call: TRBV1
clone_size: .
d_call: .
j_call: TRBJ2-3
cdr3_nt: TGCGCCAGCAGCCAAGTTGGGACTAGTAAGGATACGCAGTATTTT
cdr3_aa: CASSQVGTSKDTQYF

v_call: TRBV11-3
clone_size: medium-sized
d_call: TRBD2
j_call: TRBJ2-7
cdr3_nt: TGTGCCAGCAGCCTGAGCGGGAATTTCTACGAGCAGTACTTC
cdr3_aa: CASSLSGNFYEQYF

v_call: TRBV11-3
clone_size: .
d_call: .
j_call: TRBJ2-7
cdr3_nt: TGTGCCAGCAGCCAGGCCGTCGGACAGAATTCCTACGAGCAGTACTTC
cdr3_aa: CASSQAVGQNSYEQYF

v_call: TRBV7-2
clone_size: .
d_call: .
j_call: TRBJ2-2
cdr3_nt: TGTGCCAGCAGCCGATTGAACACCGGGGAGCTGTTTTTT
cdr3_aa: CASSRLNTGELFF

v_call: TRBV6-8
clone_size: .
d_call: .
j_call: TRBJ1-1
cdr3_nt: TGTGCCAGCAGCCAGAGACTTATGAACACTGAAGCTTTCTTT
cdr3_aa: CASSQRLMNTEAFF

v_call: TRBV29-1
clone_size: .
d_call: .
j_call: TRBJ2-7
cdr3_nt: TGCAGCGCGCGGGGGTCAGGGGAATACGAGCAGTACTTC
cdr3_aa: CSARGSGEYEQYF

v_call: TRBV15
clone_size: .
d_call: .
j_call: TRBJ1-2
cdr3_nt: TGTGCCACCAGCAGAGATCAGGGTACCTATGGCTACACCTTC
cdr3_aa: CATSRDQGTYGYTF

v_call: TRBV14
clone_size: .
d_call: .
j_call: TRBJ1-1
cdr3_nt: TGTGCCAGCAGTCAATATGACGCGTACGGTGAAGCTTTCTTT
cdr3_aa: CASSQYDAYGEAFF

v_call: TRBV15
clone_size: few
d_call: TRBD2
j_call: TRBJ2-1
cdr3_nt: TGTGCCACCGGGAAGGGAGGGGAGAGCAATGAGCAGTTCTTC
cdr3_aa: CATGKGGESNEQFF

v_call: TRBV30
clone_size: few
d_call: TRBD2
j_call: TRBJ2-1
cdr3_nt: TGTGCCTGGTGGAGGGCTAGCGGGGGGAACAATGAGCAGTTCTTC
cdr3_aa: CAWWRASGGNNEQFF

v_call: TRBV29-1
clone_size: .
d_call: .
j_call: TRBJ1-1
cdr3_nt: TGCAGCGTTGAAAACCGGAACACTGAAGCTTTCTTT
cdr3_aa: CSVENRNTEAFF

v_call: TRBV29-1
clone_size: .
d_call: .
j_call: TRBJ2-1
cdr3_nt: TGCAGCGTCGAGCACCAATCAAGAAGCTCCTACAATGAGCAGTTCTTC
cdr3_aa: CSVEHQSRSSYNEQFF

v_call: TRBV2
clone_size: .
d_call: .
j_call: TRBJ2-7
cdr3_nt: TGTGCCAGCAGCACCCGTCTTGGCGTCGAGCAGTACTTC
cdr3_aa: CASSTRLGVEQYF